Listed below are T cell receptor beta chains from one sample, sequenced in a study of HIV-infected children after antiretroviral therapy interruption. TCRdb re-called the 3' RACE reads with MiXCR, one entry per CDR3 protein. This sample has 35,000 to 50,000 distinct CDR3 sequences, with less than 8.5% found just once. Specimen: CD45RA+ CD4+ T cells from PBMCs, pooled from several time points, collected from a donor given antiretroviral therapy, either interrupted or continuous. The receptors originated from a pool of human donors with HIV. CDR3s include the opening cysteine and the closing phenylalanine or tryptophan. Fields, in order: clone size, J gene, V gene, D gene, CDR3 DNA, CDR3 protein. D genes are given only for firm matches. A row's size may be missing; if present it is once, few, many or a size class.

many TRBJ1-2 TRBV19 . TGTGCCAGTAGTATAGTCCAGGGTGAGGGCTATGGCTACACCTTC CASSIVQGEGYGYTF
many TRBJ2-3 TRBV12-3/TRBV12-4 TRBD2 TGTGCCAGCAGGTTCACTAGCGGGGGAATCACAGATACGCAGTATTTT CASRFTSGGITDTQYF
. TRBJ1-5 TRBV19 . TGTGCCAGTAGTATTAGTTTGTCCAGCAATCAGCCCCAGCATTTT CASSISLSSNQPQHF
medium-sized TRBJ2-4 TRBV11-1 TRBD1 TGTGCCAGCAGTCGGGACAGGGGAAGTCAAAACACCTTGTACTTT CASSRDRGSQNTLYF
many TRBJ2-1 TRBV29-1 TRBD2 TGCAGCGTTGTTCTAGCGGGAGGGATATACAATGAGCAGTTCTTC CSVVLAGGIYNEQFF
many TRBJ1-1 TRBV19 . TGTGCCAGTAGTATCCTGGCAGGTGGGGCTCCGGTGGCTTTCTTT CASSILAGGAPVAFF
many TRBJ2-1 TRBV5-4 . TGTGCCAGCAGCTTAGTAACCAATAGCAATGAGCAGTTCTTC CASSLVTNSNEQFF
many TRBJ2-1 TRBV27 TRBD1 TGTGCCAGCAGTTTTCTCGCGGGACAGGGGGCTGGGGTGCAGTTCTTC CASSFLAGQGAGVQFF
. TRBJ2-7 TRBV19 . TGTGCCAGTAGTCCGGGACTTCTCTTGGACGAGCAGTACTTC CASSPGLLLDEQYF
many TRBJ2-7 TRBV28 . TGTGTCAGCAGTTTCGGTTACGAGCAGTACTTC CVSSFGYEQYF
many TRBJ2-5 TRBV7-2 . TGTGCCAGCAGCTTAGCCATGGCCCAAGAGACCCAGTACTTC CASSLAMAQETQYF
. TRBJ2-3 TRBV20-1 . TGCAGTGCAACCGGGCTTCGGGTAACAAATACGCAGTATTTT CSATGLRVTNTQYF
many TRBJ2-7 TRBV7-2 . TGTGCCAGCAGCTTAGGGAGGCGACAGGTTTACGAGCAGTACTTC CASSLGRRQVYEQYF
many TRBJ2-7 TRBV6-2/TRBV6-3 TRBD2 TGTGCCAGCAGATGGACTAGCGGTCGCTACGAGCAGTACTTC CASRWTSGRYEQYF
. TRBJ2-7 TRBV12-3/TRBV12-4 . TGTGCCAGCAGTTTCTCCTGGGCGTCCTACGAGCAGTACTTC CASSFSWASYEQYF
. TRBJ2-7 TRBV28 . TGTGCCAGCAGCCGCGGACAGGGAGGGCCCTACGAGCAGTACTTC CASSRGQGGPYEQYF
many TRBJ2-7 TRBV6-6 . TGTGCCAGCAGCCGCCTCGGGGGTTCTTACGAGCAGTACTTC CASSRLGGSYEQYF
. TRBJ1-6 TRBV3-1 . TGTGCCAGCAGCCAAGGACAGGTTAATTCACCCCTCCACTTT CASSQGQVNSPLHF
few TRBJ2-7 TRBV11-2 . TGTGCCAGCAGCTTAGGTATTTGGGCATCCTACGAGCAGTACTTC CASSLGIWASYEQYF
few TRBJ2-7 TRBV12-3/TRBV12-4 . TGTGCCAGCAGTTTAGTACCGCCCAACGAGCAGTACTTC CASSLVPPNEQYF
few TRBJ2-7 TRBV5-1 . TGCGCCAGCAGTGCGACAACTTCGCTACGCAGGGCCTACGAGCAGTACTTC CASSATTSLRRAYEQYF
medium-sized TRBJ2-3 TRBV9 . TGTGCCAGCAGCCCCCCGGAACCCACAGATACGCAGTATTTT CASSPPEPTDTQYF
. TRBJ2-3 TRBV29-1 . TGCAGCGCAGATCGACAGGGACTTCAGACAGATACGCAGTATTTT CSADRQGLQTDTQYF
many TRBJ2-6 TRBV14 . TGTGCCAGCAGCCTTTACGACAGGTTCCACTCTGGGGCCAACGTCCTGACTTTC CASSLYDRFHSGANVLTF
many TRBJ2-3 TRBV7-6 TRBD2 TGTGCCAGCAGCGGAGATACTAGCGGGGTGGCAGATACGCAGTATTTT CASSGDTSGVADTQYF
many TRBJ2-3 TRBV20-1 . TGCAGTGCTAGACGGGAAACGCAGTATTTT CSARRETQYF
many TRBJ1-1 TRBV27 . TGTGCCAGCAGTTCCACCACCGCCGGGTACACTGAAGCTTTCTTT CASSSTTAGYTEAFF
. TRBJ2-7 TRBV11-2 TRBD1 TGTGCCAGCAGGGCAATTAGGGACAGTAGAGCCTACGAGCAGTACTTC CASRAIRDSRAYEQYF
many TRBJ2-2 TRBV7-9 . TGTGCCAGCAGCTTGATTCGGTCGAACACCGGGGAGCTGTTTTTT CASSLIRSNTGELFF
many TRBJ1-1 TRBV7-2 TRBD1 TGTGCCAGCAGCTGGAAGACAGGGGGCCACACTGAAGCTTTCTTT CASSWKTGGHTEAFF
many TRBJ2-7 TRBV10-3 TRBD1 TGTGCCATCAGCCGACTCTCCGGTGGGACAGGGGATGAGCAGTACTTC CAISRLSGGTGDEQYF